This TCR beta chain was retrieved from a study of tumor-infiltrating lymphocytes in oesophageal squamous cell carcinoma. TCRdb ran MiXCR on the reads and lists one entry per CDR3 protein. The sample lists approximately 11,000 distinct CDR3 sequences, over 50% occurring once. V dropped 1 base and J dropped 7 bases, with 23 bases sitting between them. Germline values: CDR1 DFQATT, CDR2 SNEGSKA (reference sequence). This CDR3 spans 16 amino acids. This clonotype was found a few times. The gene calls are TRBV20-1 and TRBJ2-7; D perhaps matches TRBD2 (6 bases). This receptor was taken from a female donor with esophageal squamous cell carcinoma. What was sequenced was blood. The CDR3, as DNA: TGCAGTGCTAGAGTCGGGGCTAGCGCAAAATACAATGAGCAGTACTTC. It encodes CSARVGASAKYNEQYF.